This record concerns one T cell receptor (beta chain) sequence. Its antigen remains unidentified. It has no much larger one-base neighbor in the sample; base qualities were not kept. The CDR3 regions of human TCRbeta chains were analyzed by immunosequencing. Per the original workflow: TCRs in the repertoires were compared against a reference library of SARS-CoV-2-specific TCRs that had been generated with the MIRA antigen-specificity platform. Breadth was defined as the fraction of unique TCRs that were SARS-CoV-2-associated, and depth was defined as the fraction of total T cells that were SARS-CoV-2-associated. Using the MIRA data, every spike-specific TCR was mapped to the spike region that the TCR reacted to and assigned to either a CD4 or a CD8 class. Log10-transformed breadth and depth values were compared by one-way ANOVA with Sidak's multiple comparisons tests. Imported from immuneACCESS, the table was reduced by TCRdb to in-frame sequences with V and J called. These copies leave out some clones; in studies compared against another copy, an unresolved V gene accounts for under half, and the cause of the remainder is not known. V and J calls plus clone size are reproduced from that table; the DNA served to infer D and trimming. Present in this sample are roughly 130,000 clones, about 88% of which were seen just once. The ten largest clones represent roughly 20% of the sample.

A distance of 6 bases separates the germline ends of V and J, which lose 0 bases and 2 bases respectively. The CDR3 runs 13 residues from the cysteine to the phenylalanine. Only the CDR3 part of the read is kept: 39 bases, read in frame from the first base. The germline V gene yields SGHDT for CDR1 and YYEEEE for CDR2. The sample originates from a study of T cell responses to AZD1222 COVID-19 vaccine (dated by TCRdb to 2020 to 2022). Study-level background: A total of around 240 trial participants underwent TCR sequencing, of whom under 220 had received two doses of AZD1222 and 26 had received two doses of the MenACWY control vaccine. Trial participants were enrolled into age subgroups of 18-55, 56-69 and 70-plus years, which contained around 150, 29 and 61 TCR-sequenced participants, respectively.

General study outcomes and caveats: The whole spike protein was spanned by vaccine-associated CD4 TCRs, and dominant responses were seen in regions 160-218 and 743-854. Only six AZD1222 recipients were SARS-CoV-2 seropositive at baseline, limiting conclusions about previously exposed vaccinees. The 56-69-year group was small, and its depth increase did not reach significance, likely because of low power. Spike-specific TCR breadth and depth rose significantly after two AZD1222 doses compared with day 0 and with MenACWY recipients. Reportedly, close to half of the unique spike-specific TCRs recognized epitopes lying outside the regions that are mutated in the B.1.351 and B.1.1.7 variants. Because no day 14 peak-response samples were available, repertoires were characterized only after the peak T cell response. Most participants were white British and females outnumbered males, and the authors suggested that clonal diversity may have been underestimated.

What this sample's time point label stands for: baseline before first vaccination. This sample's treatment or condition label indicates: meningococcal conjugate vaccine given as trial control. Vaccinee samples came from UK trials COV001 and COV002, including a single-blind randomized controlled phase 2/3 trial of AZD1222 (ChAdOx1 nCoV-19) in healthy adults. For TCRbeta chain sequencing, PBMC samples were collected from trial participants at day 0 and at day 28 after the second dose. This specimen was peripheral blood, taken on day 0 of MenACWY control vaccination. This receptor chain uses TRBV5-6 and TRBJ2-7; too little of a D gene remains to name it. The receptor was derived from an adult in good health. This receptor carries the CDR3 CASSLGSAYEQYF. The base sequence is TGTGCCAGCAGCTTGGGGTCAGCCTACGAGCAGTACTTC.